This T cell receptor (beta chain) was captured by sequencing in a study of blood T cell repertoires in COVID-19. About the study: The analysed material was cDNA or gDNA that came from T cells, B-cell-depleted T cells, or PBMCs.

V lost 4 bases and J lost 9, with 10 bases in between. Germline V gene data show CDR1 as SQVTM and CDR2 as ANQGSEA. CDR3 length equals 10 residues. The repertoire was sequenced with immunoSEQ multiplex PCR; TCRdb's copy has only in-frame clones and lacks some. Found here are 150,000 to 200,000 clones, roughly 90% of them singletons; the top ten hold around 8%. This sequence joins TRBV29-1 and TRBJ2-7; D possibly corresponds to TRBD2 (6 bases). Material for sequencing was PBMCs or T cells enriched from blood (not recorded which). This sequence originates from a woman between 18 and 29 years old who had recovered from COVID-19. CDR3 loop: CSVVVGGQYF. In DNA form, the CDR3 reads TGCAGCGTTGTTGTGGGGGGGCAGTACTTC.